This is a list of T cell receptor beta chains from one sample in a study of T-cell memory formation after mild COVID-19. TCRdb independently ran MiXCR on the 5' RACE reads; one entry per CDR3 protein. The sample shows about 240,000 distinct CDR3 sequences, more than 8% of them seen only once. Sequencing was carried out using PBMCs or a T cell subset sorted from them (not recorded which). The receptors derive from a man aged 18 to 29 who had mild COVID-19 (a few samples of this study predate the infection). Cell type and time point are not known. Each CDR3 is given with its conserved first and last residue. A D gene is named only where the DNA matches it firmly.

V	D	J	CDR3
TRBV10-3	.	TRBJ2-2	CAITPVFPATGELFF
TRBV7-9	TRBD1	TRBJ2-7	CASSPRDRGFYEQYF
TRBV5-1	TRBD2	TRBJ2-7	CASSFISGGSYEQYF
TRBV3-1	.	TRBJ2-2	CASSQDRGGELFF
TRBV10-3	.	TRBJ1-1	CAISESRRFTEAFF
TRBV4-1	TRBD2	TRBJ2-3	CASSQDVAGAATDTQYF
TRBV5-6	.	TRBJ2-2	CASSLSPRMNTGELFF
TRBV7-9	.	TRBJ2-2	CASSFGAGYVTGELFF
TRBV6-6	.	TRBJ1-5	CASSTGHRDRNQPQHF
TRBV11-2	.	TRBJ2-5	CASSLHREKTQYF
TRBV7-2	TRBD1	TRBJ1-2	CASSYHRGPYGYTF
TRBV20-1	TRBD2	TRBJ2-5	CSTLGGGQETQYF
TRBV5-1	TRBD1	TRBJ1-1	CASSLDRGHTEAFF
TRBV7-3	TRBD2	TRBJ2-1	CASSLTRGLAGDNEQFF
TRBV12-3/TRBV12-4	.	TRBJ1-1	CASSFSSVEAFF
TRBV6-2/TRBV6-3	TRBD1	TRBJ2-3	CASSNPRQGNTDTQYF
TRBV12-3/TRBV12-4	.	TRBJ2-4	CASRTSDGIQYF
TRBV6-5	TRBD1	TRBJ2-4	CATTGGRGAKNIQYF
TRBV20-1	.	TRBJ1-2	CSARIGGSNYGYTF
TRBV4-3	.	TRBJ1-1	CASSKLIQDMNTEAFF
TRBV4-3	.	TRBJ2-2	CASSQDWGTSGNGNTGELFF
TRBV3-2	.	TRBJ2-2	CASSQSPLSQNTGELFF
TRBV5-1	TRBD2	TRBJ2-2	CASWVGLAANTGELFF
TRBV6-5	.	TRBJ1-2	CASTEFSGGNYGYTF
TRBV6-2/TRBV6-3	.	TRBJ2-1	CASSYDSKQFF
TRBV29-1	TRBD1	TRBJ2-7	CSVEDRGQEQYEQYF
TRBV5-1	TRBD1	TRBJ2-1	CASSRDRSNEQFF